This TCR beta chain was identified during a study of shared clonotypes between healthy human individuals. Whole-study results and caveats: Clonotypes not shared had lower generation probabilities than those common to all four donors.

Germline assignment: CDR1 MGHRA and CDR2 YSYEKL. Unmatched junction bases numbered 7, after V lost 3 bases and J lost 5 bases. CDR3 length: 15 residues. Naive CD8 cells lacked CD45RO and underwent positive selection for CCR7, leaving out terminally differentiated effector memory CD45RA+ cells. Profiling relied on immunoSEQ multiplex PCR, and the TCRdb table lists in-frame clones only, not all of them. The sample records approximately 590,000 clones, less than 97% being singletons. Turning to this clone: Its antigen is unknown.

The rearrangement links TRBV4-1 to TRBJ1-5; TRBD1 matches at 7 bases. The receptor comes from a woman in her 30s in good health. The sequenced material came from naive CD8+ T cells sorted from blood. CDR3 amino acids: CASSHWEGADQPQHF. The CDR3, as DNA: TGCGCCAGCAGCCACTGGGAGGGGGCGGATCAGCCCCAGCATTTT.